Listed here is a single T cell receptor (beta chain). The CDR3 is 15 amino acids. V trimming: 5 bases; J trimming: 6 bases; junction bases outside the gene matches: 10. Germline CDR1 reads MNHEY; CDR2 reads SVGEGT. TCR beta CDR3 region amplification was performed from RNA transcripts. HTBI primers drove first-round RT-PCR of the TCR CDR3. MiXCR, run by TCRdb on the multiplex PCR reads, gives a single entry per CDR3 protein. The data hold about 130,000 distinct CDR3 sequences, with approximately 20% observed a single time. The record originates from a study of T cells in Graves' hyperthyroidism and ophthalmopathy. Study-level information: Before any treatment, at initial diagnosis, peripheral blood was collected.

The chain is built from TRBV6-2 or TRBV6-3 and TRBJ2-7; 10 nucleotides line up with TRBD1. Specimen: blood. This receptor was taken from a woman aged 45-60 years with Graves' hyperthyroidism that later progressed to Graves' ophthalmopathy. CDR3 sequence (DNA): TGTGCCAGCAGTCGAGACAGGGGGCGATCTGGCGAGCAGTACTTC. Residues: CASSRDRGRSGEQYF.